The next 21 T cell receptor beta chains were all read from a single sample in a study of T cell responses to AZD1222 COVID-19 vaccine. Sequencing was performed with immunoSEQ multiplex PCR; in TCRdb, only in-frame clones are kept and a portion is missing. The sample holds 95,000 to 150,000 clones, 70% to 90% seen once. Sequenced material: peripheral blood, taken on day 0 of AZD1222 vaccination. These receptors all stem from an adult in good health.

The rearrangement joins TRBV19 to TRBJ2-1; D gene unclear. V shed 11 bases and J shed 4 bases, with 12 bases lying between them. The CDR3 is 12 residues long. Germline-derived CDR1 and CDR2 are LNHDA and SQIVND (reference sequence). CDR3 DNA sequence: TGTGCCTCAACTCGCGGTTACAATGAGCAGTTCTTC. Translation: CASTRGYNEQFF.

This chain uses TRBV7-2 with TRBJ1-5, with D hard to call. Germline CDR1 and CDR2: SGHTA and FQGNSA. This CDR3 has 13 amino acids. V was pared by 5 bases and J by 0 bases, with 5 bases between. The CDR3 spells CASSRNSNQPQHF. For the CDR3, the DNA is TGTGCCAGCAGCCGAAATAGCAATCAGCCCCAGCATTTT.

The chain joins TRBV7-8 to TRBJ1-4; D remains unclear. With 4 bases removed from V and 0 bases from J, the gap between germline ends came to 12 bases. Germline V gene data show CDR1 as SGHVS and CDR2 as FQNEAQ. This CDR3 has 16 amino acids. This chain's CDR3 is CASSSLDGATNEKLFF. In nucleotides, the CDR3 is TGTGCCAGCAGCTCCCTAGACGGTGCAACTAATGAAAAACTGTTTTTT.

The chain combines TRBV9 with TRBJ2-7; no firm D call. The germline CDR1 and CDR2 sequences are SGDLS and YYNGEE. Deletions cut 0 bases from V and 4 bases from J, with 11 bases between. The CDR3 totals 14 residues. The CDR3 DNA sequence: TGTGCCAGCAGCGTAGGAGTAGGACCTTACGAGCAGTACTTC. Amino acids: CASSVGVGPYEQYF. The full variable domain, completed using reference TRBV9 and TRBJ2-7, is DSGVTQTPKHLITATGQRVTLRCSPRSGDLSVYWYQQSLDQGLQFLIQYYNGEERAKGNILERFSAQQFPDLHSELNLSSLELGDSALYFCASSVGVGPYEQYFGPGTRLTVT.

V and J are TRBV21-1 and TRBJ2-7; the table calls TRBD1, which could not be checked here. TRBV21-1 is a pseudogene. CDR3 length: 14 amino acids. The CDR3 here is CASSNDRVQYEQYF. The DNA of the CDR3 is TGTGCCAGCAGTAATGACAGGGTTCAGTACGAGCAGTACTTC.

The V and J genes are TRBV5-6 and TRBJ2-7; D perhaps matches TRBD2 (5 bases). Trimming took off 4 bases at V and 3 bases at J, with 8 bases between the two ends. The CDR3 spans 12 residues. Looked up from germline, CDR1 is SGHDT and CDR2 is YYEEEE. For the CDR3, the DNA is TGTGCCAGCAGCCTCCGGGGCTACGAGCAGTACTTC. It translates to CASSLRGYEQYF.

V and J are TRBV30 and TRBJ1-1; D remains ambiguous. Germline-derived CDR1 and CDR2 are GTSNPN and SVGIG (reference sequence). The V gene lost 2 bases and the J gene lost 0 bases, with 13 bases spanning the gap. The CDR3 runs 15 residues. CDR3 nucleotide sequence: TGTGCCTGGAGTCCTAGTTTCGGTTTGAACACTGAAGCTTTCTTT. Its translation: CAWSPSFGLNTEAFF.

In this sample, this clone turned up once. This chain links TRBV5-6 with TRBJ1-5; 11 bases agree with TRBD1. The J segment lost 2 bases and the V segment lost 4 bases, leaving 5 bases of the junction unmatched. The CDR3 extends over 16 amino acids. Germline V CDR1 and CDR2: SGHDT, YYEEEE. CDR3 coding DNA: TGTGCCAGCAGCGTATGGACAGGGGGCGGCAATCAGCCCCAGCATTTT. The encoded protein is CASSVWTGGGNQPQHF.

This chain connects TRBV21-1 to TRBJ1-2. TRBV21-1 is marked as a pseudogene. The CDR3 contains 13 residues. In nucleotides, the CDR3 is TGTGCCAGCAGCATGAAAGGGGACCGTGGCTACACCTTC. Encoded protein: CASSMKGDRGYTF.

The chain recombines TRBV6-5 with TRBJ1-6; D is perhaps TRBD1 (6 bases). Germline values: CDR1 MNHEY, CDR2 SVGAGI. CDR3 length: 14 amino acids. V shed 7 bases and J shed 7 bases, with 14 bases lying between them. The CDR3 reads CASTVDRWNSPLHF. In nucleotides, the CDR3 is TGTGCCAGCACCGTTGACAGGTGGAATTCACCCCTCCACTTT.

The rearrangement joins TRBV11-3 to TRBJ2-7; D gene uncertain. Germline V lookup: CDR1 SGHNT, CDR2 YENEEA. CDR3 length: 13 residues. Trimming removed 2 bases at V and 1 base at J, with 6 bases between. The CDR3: CASSLMESYEQYF. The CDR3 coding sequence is TGTGCCAGCAGCTTAATGGAGTCCTACGAGCAGTACTTC.

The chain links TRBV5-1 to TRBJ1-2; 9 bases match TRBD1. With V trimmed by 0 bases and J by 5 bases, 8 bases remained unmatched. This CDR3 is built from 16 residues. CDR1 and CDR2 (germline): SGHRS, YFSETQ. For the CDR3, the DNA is TGCGCCAGCAGCTTGGCGGGACAGGGAGGTCTTTATGGCTACACCTTC. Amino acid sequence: CASSLAGQGGLYGYTF.

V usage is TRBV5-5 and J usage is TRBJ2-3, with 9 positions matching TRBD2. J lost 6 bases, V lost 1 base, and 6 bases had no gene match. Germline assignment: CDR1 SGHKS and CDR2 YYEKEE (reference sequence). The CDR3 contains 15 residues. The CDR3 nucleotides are TGTGCCAGCAGCTTGTCTGCGGGGGGGCCCGATACGCAGTATTTT. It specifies CASSLSAGGPDTQYF.

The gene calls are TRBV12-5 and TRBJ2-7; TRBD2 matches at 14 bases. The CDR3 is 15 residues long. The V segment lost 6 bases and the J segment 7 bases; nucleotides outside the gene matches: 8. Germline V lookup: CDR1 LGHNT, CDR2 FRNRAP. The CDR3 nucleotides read TGTGCTAGTGGGGGGGGACTAGCGGGAGAAGGTGAGCAGTACTTC. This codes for CASGGGLAGEGEQYF.

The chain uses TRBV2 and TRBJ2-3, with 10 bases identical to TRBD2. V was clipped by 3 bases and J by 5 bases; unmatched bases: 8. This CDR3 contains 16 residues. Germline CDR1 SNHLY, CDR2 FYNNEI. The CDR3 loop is CASSDPLAGVGDTQYF. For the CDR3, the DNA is TGTGCCAGCAGTGACCCCCTAGCGGGAGTAGGAGATACGCAGTATTTT.

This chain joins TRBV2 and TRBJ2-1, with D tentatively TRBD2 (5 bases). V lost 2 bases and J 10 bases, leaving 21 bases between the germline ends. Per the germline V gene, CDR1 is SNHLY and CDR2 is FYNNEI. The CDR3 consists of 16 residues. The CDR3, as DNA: TGTGCCAGCAGTGAAATTTTTTCTGAGGGAGCCCCCGAGCAGTTCTTC. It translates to CASSEIFSEGAPEQFF. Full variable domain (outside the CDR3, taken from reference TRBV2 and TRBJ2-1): EPEVTQTPSHQVTQMGQEVILRCVPISNHLYFYWYRQILGQKVEFLVSFYNNEISEKSEIFDDQFSVERPDGSNFTLKIRSTKLEDSAMYFCASSEIFSEGAPEQFFGPGTRLTVL.

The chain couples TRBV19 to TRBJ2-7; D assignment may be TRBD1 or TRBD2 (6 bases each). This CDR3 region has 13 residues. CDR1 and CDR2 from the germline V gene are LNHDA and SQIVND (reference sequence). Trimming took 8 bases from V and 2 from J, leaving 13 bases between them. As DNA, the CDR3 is TGTGCCAGTTGCGGGACAACGACCTACGAGCAGTACTTC. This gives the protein CASCGTTTYEQYF.

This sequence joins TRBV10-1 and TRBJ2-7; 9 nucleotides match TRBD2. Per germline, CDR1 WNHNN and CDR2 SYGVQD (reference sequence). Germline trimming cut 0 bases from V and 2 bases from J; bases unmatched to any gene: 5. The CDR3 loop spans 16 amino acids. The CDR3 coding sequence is TGCGCCAGCAGTGAGTCGGCGCGGGAGGGCGCCTACGAGCAGTACTTC. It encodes CASSESAREGAYEQYF.

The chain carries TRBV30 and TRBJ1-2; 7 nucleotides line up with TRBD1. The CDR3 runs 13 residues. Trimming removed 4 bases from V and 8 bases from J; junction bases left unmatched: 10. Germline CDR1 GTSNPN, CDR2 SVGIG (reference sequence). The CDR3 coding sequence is TGTGCCTGGATCTCAGAGGGGGCTAGGGGCTACACCTTC. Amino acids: CAWISEGARGYTF.

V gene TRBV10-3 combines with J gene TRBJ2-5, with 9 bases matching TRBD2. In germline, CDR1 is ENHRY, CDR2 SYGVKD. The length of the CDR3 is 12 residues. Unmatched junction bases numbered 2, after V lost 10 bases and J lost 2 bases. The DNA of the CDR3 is TGTGCCAGCGGGGGGGAACAAGAGACCCAGTACTTC. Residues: CASGGEQETQYF.

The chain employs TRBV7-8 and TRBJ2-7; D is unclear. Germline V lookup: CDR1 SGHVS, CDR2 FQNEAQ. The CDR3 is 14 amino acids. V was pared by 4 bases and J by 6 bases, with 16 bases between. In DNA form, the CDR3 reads TGTGCCAGCAGCTACCCGTCGGCGTACATCGAGCAGTACTTC. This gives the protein CASSYPSAYIEQYF.